The 5 T cell receptor beta chains below all came from one sample that was sequenced in a study of T cell responses to AZD1222 COVID-19 vaccine. Generated by immunoSEQ multiplex PCR, the TCRdb table keeps only in-frame clones and is missing some. The sample carries around 140,000 clones, just under 95% recorded once. The sequenced sample was peripheral blood, obtained on day 0 of AZD1222 vaccination. These receptors were obtained from an adult in good health.

J is TRBJ1-5 and V is TRBV9, with TRBD1 identical over 9 bases. With 0 bases clipped from V and 2 bases from J, the junction kept 0 bases outside the gene matches. Germline CDR1 is SGDLS and CDR2 is YYNGEE. The CDR3 has 15 amino acids. In DNA form, the CDR3 reads TGTGCCAGCAGCGTAGGGACAGGGGGCAATCAGCCCCAGCATTTT. Its protein is CASSVGTGGNQPQHF.

The sample holds one count of this clone. The chain links TRBV11-2 to TRBJ1-1, with D possibly being TRBD1 (5 bases). The germline V and J ends were trimmed by 6 bases and 6 bases, with 5 bases remaining between them. Germline loops: CDR1 SGHAT, CDR2 FQNNGV. CDR3 length: 10 amino acids. DNA for the CDR3: TGTGCCAGCAGAGGGGCTGAAGCTTTCTTT. This gives the protein CASRGAEAFF.

This chain joins TRBV12-2 and TRBJ2-7; whether TRBD2, the table's D call, matches the DNA was not checked. TRBV12-2 is described as a pseudogene. This CDR3 region has 11 residues. In DNA form, the CDR3 reads TGTGCAAGTCGCCCCCGGGAGGGACAGTACTTC. Translation gives CASRPREGQYF.

V and J are TRBV7-9 and TRBJ2-1, with 7 bases matching TRBD2. The V gene's germline CDR1 is SEHNR and CDR2 FQNEAQ (reference sequence). V trimming: 3 bases; J trimming: 4 bases; junction bases outside the gene matches: 0. The CDR3 has 13 residues. The CDR3 loop reads CASSLREYNEQFF. DNA of the CDR3: TGTGCCAGCAGCTTGCGGGAGTACAATGAGCAGTTCTTC.

The V and J genes are TRBV29-1 and TRBJ2-7, with D possibly being TRBD2 (6 bases). The CDR3 covers 12 residues. Germline CDR1 SQVTM, CDR2 ANQGSEA. V shed 6 bases and J shed 5 bases, with 14 bases lying between them. In nucleotides, the CDR3 is TGCAGCGTCCTCCGCGGAGGGAACGAGCAGTACTTC. Residues: CSVLRGGNEQYF.